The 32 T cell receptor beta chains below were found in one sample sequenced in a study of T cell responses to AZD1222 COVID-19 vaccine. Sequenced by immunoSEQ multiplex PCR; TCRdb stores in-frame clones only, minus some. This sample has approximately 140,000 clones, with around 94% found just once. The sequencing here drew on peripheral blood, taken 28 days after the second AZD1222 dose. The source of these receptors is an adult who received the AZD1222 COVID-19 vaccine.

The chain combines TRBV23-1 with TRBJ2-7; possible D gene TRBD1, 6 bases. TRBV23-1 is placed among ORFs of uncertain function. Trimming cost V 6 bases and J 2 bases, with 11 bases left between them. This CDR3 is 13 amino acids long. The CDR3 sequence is CASSRDITYEQYF. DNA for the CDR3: TGCGCCAGCAGCCGGGACATAACCTACGAGCAGTACTTC.

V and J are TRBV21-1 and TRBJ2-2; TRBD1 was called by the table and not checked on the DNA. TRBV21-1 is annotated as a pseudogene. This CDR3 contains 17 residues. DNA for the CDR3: TGTGCCAGCAGCTGCTCCCCGGACAGGGCGAACACCGGGGAGCTGTTTTTT. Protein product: CASSCSPDRANTGELFF.

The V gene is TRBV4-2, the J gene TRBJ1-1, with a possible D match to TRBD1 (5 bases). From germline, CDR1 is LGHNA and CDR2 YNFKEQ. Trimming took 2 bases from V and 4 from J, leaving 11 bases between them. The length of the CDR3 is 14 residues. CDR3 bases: TGTGCCAGCAGCCAATGGGAGGGGACCACTGAAGCTTTCTTT. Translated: CASSQWEGTTEAFF.

In DNA form, the CDR3 reads TGTGCCGTTCAGGGGGCTGGCAATCAGCCCCAGCATTTT. Protein: CAVQGAGNQPQHF. The gene calls are TRBV10-3 and TRBJ1-5; 8 bases are a match to TRBD1. Germline values: CDR1 ENHRY, CDR2 SYGVKD. The CDR3 is made up of 13 amino acids. V shed 11 bases and J 2 bases; nucleotides not matched to a gene: 5.

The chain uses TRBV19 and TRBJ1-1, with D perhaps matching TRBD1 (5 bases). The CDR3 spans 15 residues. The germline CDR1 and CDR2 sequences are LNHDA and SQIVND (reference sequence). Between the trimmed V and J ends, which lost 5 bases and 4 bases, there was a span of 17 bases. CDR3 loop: CASSPLTGGSTEAFF. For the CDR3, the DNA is TGTGCCAGTAGTCCCCTAACGGGGGGAAGCACTGAAGCTTTCTTT.

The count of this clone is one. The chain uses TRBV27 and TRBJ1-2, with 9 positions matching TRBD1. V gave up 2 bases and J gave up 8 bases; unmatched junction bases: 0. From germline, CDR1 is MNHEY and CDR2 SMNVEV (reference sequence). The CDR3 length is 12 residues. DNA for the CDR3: TGTGCCAGCAGTTTAGGACAGGGGGGCTACACCTTC. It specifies CASSLGQGGYTF.

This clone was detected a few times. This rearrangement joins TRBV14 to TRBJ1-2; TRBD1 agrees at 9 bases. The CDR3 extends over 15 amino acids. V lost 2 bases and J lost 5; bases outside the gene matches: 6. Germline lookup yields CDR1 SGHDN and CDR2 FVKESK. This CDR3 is CASSQSTGGWYGYTF. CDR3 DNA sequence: TGTGCCAGCAGCCAATCAACAGGGGGCTGGTATGGCTACACCTTC.

CDR3 nucleotide sequence: TGTGCCAGCAGCTTCCAGGGTCTGACTGAAGCTTTCTTT. Protein product: CASSFQGLTEAFF. This sequence joins TRBV7-2 and TRBJ1-1; TRBD1 is a possible D gene (5 bases). This CDR3 region has 13 residues. Trimming left V 3 bases short and J 5 bases short, with 10 bases between. Germline V gene data show CDR1 as SGHTA and CDR2 as FQGNSA.

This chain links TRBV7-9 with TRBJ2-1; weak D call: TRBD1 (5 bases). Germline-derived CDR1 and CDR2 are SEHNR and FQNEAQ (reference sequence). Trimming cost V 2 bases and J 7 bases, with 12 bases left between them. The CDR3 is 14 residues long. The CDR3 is CASSLLPTANEQFF. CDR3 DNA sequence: TGTGCCAGCAGCTTACTCCCGACAGCTAATGAGCAGTTCTTC. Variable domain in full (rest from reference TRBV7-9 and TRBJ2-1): DTGVSQNPRHKITKRGQNVTFRCDPISEHNRLYWYRQTLGQGPEFLTYFQNEAQLEKSRLLSDRFSAERPKGSFSTLEIQRTEQGDSAMYLCASSLLPTANEQFFGPGTRLTVL.

CDR3 loop: CASSPPAGGRETQYF. In nucleotides, the CDR3 is TGTGCCAGCTCACCACCGGCGGGAGGGAGAGAGACCCAGTACTTC. The chain has TRBV18 and TRBJ2-5; 9 nucleotides line up with TRBD2. This CDR3 is built from 15 residues. Trimming removed 0 bases from V and 4 bases from J; junction bases left unmatched: 3. Germline V gives CDR1 KGHSH, CDR2 LQKENI.

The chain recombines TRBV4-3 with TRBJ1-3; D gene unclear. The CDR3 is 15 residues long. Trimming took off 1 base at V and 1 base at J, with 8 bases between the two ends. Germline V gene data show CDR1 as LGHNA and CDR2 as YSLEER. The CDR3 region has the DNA TGCGCCAGCAGCCAAGTTTGGAGGTCTGGAAACACCATATATTTT. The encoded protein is CASSQVWRSGNTIYF.

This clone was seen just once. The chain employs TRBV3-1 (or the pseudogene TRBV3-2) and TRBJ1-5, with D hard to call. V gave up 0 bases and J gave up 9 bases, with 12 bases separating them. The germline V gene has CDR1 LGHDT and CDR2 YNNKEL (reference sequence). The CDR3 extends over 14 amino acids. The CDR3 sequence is CASSQEAGLRPQHF. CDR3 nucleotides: TGTGCCAGCAGCCAAGAGGCCGGTTTAAGGCCCCAGCATTTT.

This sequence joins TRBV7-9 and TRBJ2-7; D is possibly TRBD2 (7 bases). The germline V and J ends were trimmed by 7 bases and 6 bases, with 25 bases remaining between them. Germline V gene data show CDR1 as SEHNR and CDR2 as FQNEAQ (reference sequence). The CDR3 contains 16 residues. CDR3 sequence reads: CASTREGVRRAGEQYF. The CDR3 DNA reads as TGTGCCAGCACCAGGGAGGGGGTAAGAAGGGCCGGCGAGCAGTACTTC.

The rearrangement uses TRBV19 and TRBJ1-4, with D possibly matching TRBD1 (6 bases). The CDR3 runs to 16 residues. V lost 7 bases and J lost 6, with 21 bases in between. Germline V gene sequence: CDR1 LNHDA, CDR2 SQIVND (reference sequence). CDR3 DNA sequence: TGTGCCAGTACCTCCGGGACACCCCTCAGAGATGAAAAACTGTTTTTT. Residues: CASTSGTPLRDEKLFF.

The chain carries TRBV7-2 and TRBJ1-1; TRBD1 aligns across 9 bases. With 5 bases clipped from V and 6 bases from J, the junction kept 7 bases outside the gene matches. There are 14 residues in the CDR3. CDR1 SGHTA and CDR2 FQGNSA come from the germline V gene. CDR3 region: CASSPTGGRAEAFF. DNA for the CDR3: TGTGCCAGCAGCCCAACAGGGGGCCGGGCTGAAGCTTTCTTT.

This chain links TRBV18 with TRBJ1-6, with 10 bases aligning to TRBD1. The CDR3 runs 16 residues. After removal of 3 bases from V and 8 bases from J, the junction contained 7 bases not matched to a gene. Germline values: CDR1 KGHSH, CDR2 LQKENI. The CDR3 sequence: CASSPYPGTGDSPLHF. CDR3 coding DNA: TGTGCCAGCTCACCCTATCCCGGGACAGGGGATTCACCCCTCCACTTT.

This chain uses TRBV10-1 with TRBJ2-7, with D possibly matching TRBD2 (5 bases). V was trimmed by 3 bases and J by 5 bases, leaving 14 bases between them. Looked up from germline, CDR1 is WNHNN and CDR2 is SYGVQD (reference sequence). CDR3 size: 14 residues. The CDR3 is CASSDPSTRDEQYF. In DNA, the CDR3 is TGCGCCAGCAGTGACCCTAGCACGAGGGACGAGCAGTACTTC.

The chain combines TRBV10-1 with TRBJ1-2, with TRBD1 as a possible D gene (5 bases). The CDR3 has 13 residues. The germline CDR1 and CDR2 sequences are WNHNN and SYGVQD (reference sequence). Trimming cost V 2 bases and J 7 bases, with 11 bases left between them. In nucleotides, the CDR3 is TGCGCCAGCAGTGAGGGGACGGCCCGTGGCTACACCTTC. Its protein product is CASSEGTARGYTF.

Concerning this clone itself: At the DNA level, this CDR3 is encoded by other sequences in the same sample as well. This CDR3 is CASSLEGYGYTF. The CDR3 DNA reads TGTGCCAGCAGCTTAGAGGGTTATGGCTACACCTTC. V and J are TRBV7-9 and TRBJ1-2; no clear D. CDR1 and CDR2 from the germline V gene are SEHNR and FQNEAQ (reference sequence). V was trimmed by 1 base and J by 5 bases, leaving 5 bases between them. CDR3 size: 12 residues.

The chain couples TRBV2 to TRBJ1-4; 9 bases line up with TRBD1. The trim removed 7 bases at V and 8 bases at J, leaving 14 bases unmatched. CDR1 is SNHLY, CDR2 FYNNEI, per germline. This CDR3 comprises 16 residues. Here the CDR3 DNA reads TGTGCCAGCATCATCGACAATACAGGGGGCAAGGAAAAACTGTTTTTT. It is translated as CASIIDNTGGKEKLFF.

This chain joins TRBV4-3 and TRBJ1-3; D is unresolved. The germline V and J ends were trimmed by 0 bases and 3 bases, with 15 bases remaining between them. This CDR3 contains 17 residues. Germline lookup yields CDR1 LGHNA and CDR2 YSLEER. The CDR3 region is CASSQDVSDYDGNTIYF. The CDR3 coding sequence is TGCGCCAGCAGCCAAGATGTCTCCGACTATGATGGAAACACCATATATTTT.

As DNA, the CDR3 is TGTGCCACCAGTGGCCCCCAACGGGATCAGCCCCAGCATTTT. This gives the protein CATSGPQRDQPQHF. The chain employs TRBV24-1 and TRBJ1-5, with no clear D. This CDR3 spans 14 amino acids. V was clipped by 5 bases and J by 5 bases, with 12 bases between them. Germline assignment: CDR1 KGHDR and CDR2 SFDVKD.

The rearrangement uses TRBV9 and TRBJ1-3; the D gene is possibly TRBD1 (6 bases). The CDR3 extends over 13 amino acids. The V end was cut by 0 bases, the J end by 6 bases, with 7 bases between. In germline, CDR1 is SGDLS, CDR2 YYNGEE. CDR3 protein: CASSVEGENTIYF. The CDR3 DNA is TGTGCCAGCAGCGTAGAGGGGGAAAACACCATATATTTT.

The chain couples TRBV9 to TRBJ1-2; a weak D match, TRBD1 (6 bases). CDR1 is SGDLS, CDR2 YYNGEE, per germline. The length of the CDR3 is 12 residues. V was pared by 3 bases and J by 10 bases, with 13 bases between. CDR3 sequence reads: CASSDERQAYTF. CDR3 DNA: TGTGCCAGCAGCGACGAGAGACAGGCCTACACCTTC.

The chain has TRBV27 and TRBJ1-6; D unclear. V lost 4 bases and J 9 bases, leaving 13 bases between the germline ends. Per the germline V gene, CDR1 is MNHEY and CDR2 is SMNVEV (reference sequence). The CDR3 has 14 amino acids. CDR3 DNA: TGTGCCAGCAGTTCCGGACCCTGGGGTTCACCCCTCCACTTT. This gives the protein CASSSGPWGSPLHF.

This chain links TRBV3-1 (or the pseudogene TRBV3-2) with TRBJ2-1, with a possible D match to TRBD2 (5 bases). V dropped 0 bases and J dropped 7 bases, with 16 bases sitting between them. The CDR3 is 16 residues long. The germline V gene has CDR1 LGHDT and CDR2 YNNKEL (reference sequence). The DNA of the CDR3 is TGTGCCAGCAGCCAAGAAGTACGACTTTCGGGGAATGAGCAGTTCTTC. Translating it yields CASSQEVRLSGNEQFF.

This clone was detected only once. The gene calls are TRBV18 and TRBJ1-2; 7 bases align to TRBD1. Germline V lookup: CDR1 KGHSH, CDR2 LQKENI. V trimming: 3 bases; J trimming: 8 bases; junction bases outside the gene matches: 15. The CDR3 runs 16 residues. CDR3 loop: CASSPLGELTGKGYTF. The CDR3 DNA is TGTGCCAGCTCACCCCTGGGCGAGCTGACAGGGAAAGGCTACACCTTC.

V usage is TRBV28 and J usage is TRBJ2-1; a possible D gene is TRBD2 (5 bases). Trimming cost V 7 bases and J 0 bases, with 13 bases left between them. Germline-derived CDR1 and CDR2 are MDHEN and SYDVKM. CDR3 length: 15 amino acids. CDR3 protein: CASIPGMSSYNEQFF. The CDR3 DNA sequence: TGTGCCAGCATTCCCGGGATGAGCTCCTACAATGAGCAGTTCTTC. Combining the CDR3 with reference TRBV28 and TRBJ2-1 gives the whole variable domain DVKVTQSSRYLVKRTGEKVFLECVQDMDHENMFWYRQDPGLGLRLIYFSYDVKMKEKGDIPEGYSVSREKKERFSLILESASTNQTSMYLCASIPGMSSYNEQFFGPGTRLTVL.

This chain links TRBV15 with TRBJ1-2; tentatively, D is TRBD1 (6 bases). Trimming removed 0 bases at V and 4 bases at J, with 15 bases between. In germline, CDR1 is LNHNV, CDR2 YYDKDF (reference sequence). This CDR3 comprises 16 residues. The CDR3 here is CATSRDAPGTPYGYTF. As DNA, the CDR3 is TGTGCCACCAGCAGAGATGCACCCGGGACACCCTATGGCTACACCTTC.

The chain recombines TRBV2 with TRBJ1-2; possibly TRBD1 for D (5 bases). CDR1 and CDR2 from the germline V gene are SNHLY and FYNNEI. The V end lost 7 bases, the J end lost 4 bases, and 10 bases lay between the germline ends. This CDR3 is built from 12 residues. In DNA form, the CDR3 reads TGTGCCAGCACCAGGGTTTTCTATGGCTACACCTTC. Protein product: CASTRVFYGYTF.

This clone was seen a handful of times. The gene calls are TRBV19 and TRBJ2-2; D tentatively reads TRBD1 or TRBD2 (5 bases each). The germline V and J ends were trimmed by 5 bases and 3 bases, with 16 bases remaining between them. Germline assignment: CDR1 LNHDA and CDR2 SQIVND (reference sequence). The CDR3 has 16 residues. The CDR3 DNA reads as TGTGCCAGTAGTGCCCCGGGACCCATTTACACCGGGGAGCTGTTTTTT. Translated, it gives CASSAPGPIYTGELFF.

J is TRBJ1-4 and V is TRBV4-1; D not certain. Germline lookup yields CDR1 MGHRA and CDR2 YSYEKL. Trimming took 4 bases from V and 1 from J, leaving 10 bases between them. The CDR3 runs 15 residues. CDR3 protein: CASSPAPGTNEKLFF. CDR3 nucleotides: TGCGCCAGCAGCCCTGCTCCGGGAACTAATGAAAAACTGTTTTTT.